This T cell receptor (beta chain) originates from a study of blood T cell repertoires in COVID-19. Across the whole study: Specimens from acute and convalescent COVID-19 originated in the United States, Italy and Spain. T cells, B-cell-depleted T cells, or PBMCs provided the cDNA or gDNA that served as material.

Authors' data handling: Amplification of reference gene primers provided the estimated nucleated cell counts. The assay was immunoSEQ multiplex PCR, and TCRdb's table has in-frame clones only and misses some. V, J and clone size derive from that table, while D and trimming were established from the DNA sequence. The repertoire includes 48,000 or so clones, about 90% of them detected once, and 3% to 3.5% sits in the top ten. Trimming removed 2 bases at V and 3 bases at J, with 5 bases between. The CDR3 length is 13 residues. The germline V gene encodes CDR1 MNHEY and CDR2 SMNVEV (reference sequence). Sequenced: peripheral blood. V gene TRBV27 combines with J gene TRBJ1-5; D is uncertain. The TCR comes from a human donor in a cohort sampled during active COVID-19. The CDR3 region is CASSLEVNQPQHF. Written as DNA, the CDR3 is TGTGCCAGCAGTTTAGAGGTCAATCAGCCCCAGCATTTT.